The 20 T cell receptor beta chains reported below all come from one sample, sequenced in a study of blood T cells in healthy people across ages (dated by TCRdb to between 2014 and 2017). Preparation of the library involved 5' RACE. Sequencing used an Illumina HiSeq 2500. A second PCR of about 7 to 12 cycles was run with a J-beta primer mix and a sample-barcoded 5' primer. TCRdb reworked the public reads: Q25 trimming with fastp, MiXCR clone assembly, productive beta chains retained. Each entry merges the rows of one CDR3 protein and shows their most common DNA and genes. For this sample there are over a million distinct CDR3 sequences; roughly 45% appear just once. The ten most abundant clones make up around 18% of the sample. The sequenced sample consisted of blood. These TCRs come from an older woman in good health.

This chain connects TRBV20-1 to TRBJ2-7; 7 bases match TRBD1. From germline, CDR1 is DFQATT and CDR2 SNEGSKA (reference sequence). The V gene end was trimmed by 0 bases and the J gene end by 3 bases; junction bases not matched to a gene: 14. CDR3 length equals 17 residues. The CDR3 here is CSARDPTNRGSLYEQYF. The DNA of the CDR3 is TGCAGTGCTAGAGACCCGACCAACAGGGGCTCTCTCTACGAGCAGTACTTC.

CDR3 in DNA: TGTGCCAGCATCTCGACAGGGGACAATTCACCCCTCCACTTT. It translates to CASISTGDNSPLHF. This sequence joins TRBV12-3 or TRBV12-4 and TRBJ1-6, with 8 bases matching TRBD1. The CDR3 extends over 14 amino acids. Unmatched junction bases numbered 6, after V lost 7 bases and J lost 7 bases.

The V call is TRBV5-5, the J call TRBJ2-5; 7 nucleotides line up with TRBD2. The CDR3 extends over 15 amino acids. Losses at the gene ends were 1 base for V and 11 bases for J; bases not matched to a gene: 14. The germline V gene encodes CDR1 SGHKS and CDR2 YYEKEE (reference sequence). CDR3 residues: CASSLREWGGNEQYF. The CDR3 nucleotides are TGTGCCAGCAGCTTGCGGGAGTGGGGAGGGAATGAGCAGTACTTC. The whole variable domain, filled in from reference TRBV5-5 and TRBJ2-5, reads DAGVTQSPTHLIKTRGQQVTLRCSPISGHKSVSWYQQVLGQGPQFIFQYYEKEERGRGNFPDRFSARQFPNYSSELNVNALLLGDSALYLCASSLREWGGNEQYFGPGTRLLVL.

The chain uses TRBV5-1 and TRBJ2-3; 8 bases agree with TRBD2. Trimming cost V 4 bases and J 2 bases; bases outside gene matches: 9. This CDR3 is 16 amino acids long. Germline values: CDR1 SGHRS, CDR2 YFSETQ. This chain's CDR3 is CASSQSGTRSTDTQYF. CDR3 sequence (DNA): TGCGCCAGCAGCCAGTCCGGGACTAGATCCACAGATACGCAGTATTTT.

This CDR3 is CATSRDWPSEVYEQYF. CDR3 in DNA: TGTGCCACCAGCAGAGATTGGCCTAGCGAAGTCTACGAGCAGTACTTC. The J gene is TRBJ2-7, the V gene TRBV15; weak D call: TRBD2 (6 bases). The CDR3 length is 16 residues. CDR1 and CDR2 from the germline V gene are LNHNV and YYDKDF (reference sequence). Trimming pared 0 bases from V and 3 bases from J, leaving 15 bases between.

J is TRBJ2-2 and V is TRBV4-1, with D perhaps TRBD1 (5 bases). The germline gives CDR1 MGHRA, CDR2 YSYEKL. The CDR3 runs to 16 residues. Trimming took off 0 bases at V and 1 base at J, with 9 bases between the two ends. This chain's CDR3 is CASSQDRQGNTGELFF. The CDR3, as DNA: TGCGCCAGCAGCCAAGATCGGCAGGGGAACACCGGGGAGCTGTTTTTT.

The rearrangement uses TRBV2 and TRBJ2-7; D is uncertain. The length of the CDR3 is 12 residues. Trimming took 3 bases from V and 3 from J, leaving 6 bases between them. Germline-derived CDR1 and CDR2 are SNHLY and FYNNEI. The CDR3 here is CASSDFDYEQYF. CDR3 in DNA: TGTGCCAGCAGTGACTTCGACTACGAGCAGTACTTC.

This clonotype was observed a few times. The rearrangement joins TRBV14 to TRBJ2-5; D is unclear. The V end lost 5 bases, the J end lost 11 bases, and 18 bases lay between the germline ends. The germline CDR1 and CDR2 sequences are SGHDN and FVKESK. This CDR3 region has 13 residues. The CDR3, as DNA: TGTGCCAGCAGCGCGAAGATGACCTCTTTGCAGTACTTC. Translating gives CASSAKMTSLQYF.

Comment on this clonotype: This clone may be a read error of a much larger clone one base away. The CDR3 nucleotides read TGTGCCAGCAGCATGCGGGGAGATACGCAGTATTTT. Protein: CASSMRGDTQYF. The V call is TRBV21-1, the J call TRBJ2-3; TRBD2, as called in the table, went unchecked against the DNA. TRBV21-1 is marked as a pseudogene. This CDR3 region has 12 residues.

This clonotype was seen repeatedly, ten times or more. J is TRBJ2-5 and V is TRBV29-1; 10 bases line up with TRBD2. V lost 5 bases to trimming and J lost 4 bases; unmatched junction nucleotides: 7. CDR1 SQVTM and CDR2 ANQGSEA come from the germline V gene. The CDR3 has 14 residues. Written as DNA, the CDR3 is TGCAGCGTTACCAGCGGGAGGGCCGGAGAGACCCAGTACTTC. This sequence encodes CSVTSGRAGETQYF.

V and J are TRBV2 and TRBJ2-3, with D maybe TRBD2 (6 bases). This CDR3 contains 17 residues. Germline values: CDR1 SNHLY, CDR2 FYNNEI. Trimming cost V 6 bases and J 0 bases, with 19 bases left between them. The CDR3 nucleotides read TGTGCCAGCAGGGCCGCCGGGACTCGAAGTAGCACAGATACGCAGTATTTT. Its translation is CASRAAGTRSSTDTQYF.

The V gene is TRBV5-4, the J gene TRBJ1-5, with 7 bases fitting TRBD1. From germline, CDR1 is SGHNT and CDR2 YYREEE (reference sequence). The CDR3 is made up of 15 amino acids. V was pared by 0 bases and J by 3 bases, with 3 bases of the junction left unmatched. Here the CDR3 DNA reads TGTGCCAGCAGCTTGGGGGGACAGAACAATCAGCCCCAGCATTTT. Protein product: CASSLGGQNNQPQHF.

This clonotype has only a few counts. V gene TRBV9 combines with J gene TRBJ2-3; 7 bases are shared with TRBD2. Per germline, CDR1 SGDLS and CDR2 YYNGEE. V lost 4 bases and J lost 6; bases outside the gene matches: 5. CDR3 length equals 13 residues. The CDR3 sequence is CASSPNSGDTQYF. CDR3 nucleotide sequence: TGTGCCAGCAGCCCGAATAGCGGGGATACGCAGTATTTT. The full variable domain, completed using reference TRBV9 and TRBJ2-3, is DSGVTQTPKHLITATGQRVTLRCSPRSGDLSVYWYQQSLDQGLQFLIQYYNGEERAKGNILERFSAQQFPDLHSELNLSSLELGDSALYFCASSPNSGDTQYFGPGTRLTVL.

CDR3 nucleotide sequence: TGTGCCTGGAGTAAAGGGATTACCAATGAGCAGTTCTTC. This encodes CAWSKGITNEQFF. This chain joins TRBV30 and TRBJ2-1; D is undetermined. This CDR3 is 13 amino acids long. The V gene's germline CDR1 is GTSNPN and CDR2 SVGIG (reference sequence). Trimming cost V 2 bases and J 6 bases, with 11 bases left between them.

The V gene is TRBV6-2 or TRBV6-3, the J gene TRBJ2-3; the match to TRBD2 covers 10 bases. Germline lookup yields CDR1 MNHEY and CDR2 SVGEGT. The CDR3 extends over 16 amino acids. J gave up 2 bases and V 6 bases, and 8 bases lay outside the gene matches. CDR3 bases: TGTGCCAGCAGACCCTGGACTAGCGGATCCACAGATACGCAGTATTTT. Its protein is CASRPWTSGSTDTQYF.

V is TRBV7-2 and J is TRBJ1-2; D unresolved. V was cut by 5 bases and J by 4 bases, with 17 bases left in between. The CDR3 consists of 15 residues. Germline V gene data show CDR1 as SGHTA and CDR2 as FQGNSA. CDR3: CASSPSPEGSYGYTF. The CDR3 nucleotides read TGTGCCAGCAGCCCATCTCCGGAGGGATCCTATGGCTACACCTTC.

This chain links TRBV20-1 with TRBJ2-4; no clear D gene. Germline V CDR1 and CDR2: DFQATT, SNEGSKA (reference sequence). The CDR3 runs 17 residues. Trimming shortened V by 3 bases and J by 1 base, and 19 bases separated the two germline ends. DNA of the CDR3: TGCAGTGCTAGTAATACGGGCCCCCATGCCGCCAAAAACATTCAGTACTTC. Translation: CSASNTGPHAAKNIQYF.

V and J are TRBV20-1 and TRBJ1-2; D not resolved. The CDR3 is 17 amino acids. Trimming stripped 3 bases from V and 0 bases from J, with 20 bases between. Looked up from germline, CDR1 is DFQATT and CDR2 is SNEGSKA (reference sequence). The CDR3 loop reads CSARRPQDTSSNYGYTF. CDR3 sequence (DNA): TGCAGTGCTAGGAGGCCCCAAGACACCAGTTCTAACTATGGCTACACCTTC.

This clonotype came up a few times. V gene TRBV4-2 combines with J gene TRBJ1-2, with D unclear. Germline CDR1 reads LGHNA; CDR2 reads YNFKEQ. The CDR3 has 15 amino acids. The V end was cut by 4 bases, the J end by 4 bases, with 16 bases between. The CDR3 DNA sequence: TGTGCCAGCAGCCTTAACGCAGTAAGCCTCTATGGCTACACCTTC. Its translation: CASSLNAVSLYGYTF.

CDR3 DNA: TGTGCCAGCAGCCAACTTAGAAACTATGGCTACACCTTC. Protein: CASSQLRNYGYTF. This rearrangement joins TRBV14 to TRBJ1-2; no definite D call. The CDR3 covers 13 residues. Germline assignment: CDR1 SGHDN and CDR2 FVKESK. Trimming took off 2 bases at V and 2 bases at J, with 6 bases between the two ends.